Listed here are 8 T cell receptor beta chains from one sample, sequenced in a study of blood T cells in healthy people across ages. A J-beta primer mix and a sample-barcoded 5' primer were used in a second PCR of about 7 to 12 cycles. A single record per CDR3 protein comes from TCRdb applying MiXCR to the 5' RACE reads. This table holds some 1.5 million distinct CDR3 sequences, roughly 43% found once. The sequenced sample consisted of blood. These receptors all stem from a woman aged 18-30 years in good health.

J is TRBJ2-7 and V is TRBV29-1; 8 bases are a match to TRBD1. The length of the CDR3 is 15 residues. Germline assignment: CDR1 SQVTM and CDR2 ANQGSEA. Trimming removed 4 bases from V and 4 bases from J; junction bases left unmatched: 12. CDR3 bases: TGCAGCGTTGGAGGGTTAGGACAGGGAACTTACGAGCAGTACTTC. Encoded protein: CSVGGLGQGTYEQYF.

The chain recombines TRBV11-2 with TRBJ2-3; 9 bases agree with TRBD2. CDR1 is SGHAT and CDR2 is FQNNGV in the germline V gene. This CDR3 has 16 amino acids. The trim removed 3 bases at V and 4 bases at J, leaving 8 bases unmatched. The DNA for the CDR3 is TGTGCCAGCAGCTTGGGAGCGGGGGGTTCAGCAGATACGCAGTATTTT. This encodes CASSLGAGGSADTQYF.

V gene TRBV7-6 combines with J gene TRBJ2-1, with 10 bases that match TRBD2. Trimming took 0 bases from V and 2 from J; bases not matched to a gene: 7. Germline lookup yields CDR1 SGHVS and CDR2 FNYEAQ. This CDR3 spans 18 amino acids. CDR3 sequence: CASSLAPSGSSTYNEQFF. CDR3 bases: TGTGCCAGCAGCTTAGCTCCTAGCGGGAGCAGCACCTACAATGAGCAGTTCTTC.

The table lists this clonotype with a few counts. The junction shows a germline mismatch at one end, possibly a read error. CDR3 sequence (DNA): TGTGCCAGCAGTTACGGTGCGAACACAGGGGAGCTGTTTTTT. Translating gives CASSYGANTGELFF. The gene calls are TRBV6-5 and TRBJ2-2; no reliable D call. CDR1 is MNHEY and CDR2 is SVGAGI in the germline V gene. The CDR3 spans 14 residues.

This clonotype was detected many times. The chain employs TRBV7-2 and TRBJ1-5; tentatively, D is TRBD1 (5 bases). V shed 3 bases and J shed 1 base, with 13 bases lying between them. The germline gives CDR1 SGHTA, CDR2 FQGNSA. This CDR3 has 16 amino acids. CDR3 in DNA: TGTGCCAGCAGCTTTGGGGCTGTGATGAGCAATCAGCCCCAGCATTTT. Translation gives CASSFGAVMSNQPQHF.

This rearrangement joins TRBV18 to TRBJ1-4; D is undetermined. The CDR3 loop spans 13 amino acids. V was pared by 2 bases and J by 5 bases, with 6 bases between. The germline gives CDR1 KGHSH, CDR2 LQKENI. The CDR3, as DNA: TGTGCCAGCTCACCAGCGGGGAATGAAAAACTGTTTTTT. The encoded protein is CASSPAGNEKLFF.

On this clonotype itself: Sequence at one end of the junction differs from germline and may be a read error. The chain employs TRBV25-1 and TRBJ2-2; the D is unclear. CDR1 and CDR2 (germline): MGHDK, SYGVNS. This CDR3 contains 15 residues. The CDR3 reads CASSDRTANAGELFF. As DNA, the CDR3 is TGTGCCAGCAGTGATCGGACGGCGAACGCCGGGGAGCTGTTTTTT.

This clonotype was seen a few times. The chain employs TRBV18 and TRBJ1-4; D remains ambiguous. The CDR3 has 15 amino acids. Germline CDR1 KGHSH, CDR2 LQKENI. Trimming removed 5 bases from V and 0 bases from J, with 10 bases in between. The DNA of the CDR3 is TGTGCCAGCTCAACGGCCGGGGCAACTAATGAAAAACTGTTTTTT. This codes for CASSTAGATNEKLFF.